This T cell receptor beta chain was identified in a study of T cell repertoires in cytomegalovirus infection (dated by TCRdb to between 2018 and 2020). Regarding the study in general: The HLA type of each donor mattered for the analysis, because public TCR beta signatures pointed to carriage of CMV infection along with the matching HLA type.

The junction carries 11 bases between V and J, which are trimmed by 5 bases and 3 bases respectively. Reading from cysteine to phenylalanine, the CDR3 counts 13 amino acids. Solely the CDR3 DNA is kept, with 39 bases framed from the first base. CDR1 WSHSY and CDR2 SAAADI were looked up in the germline V gene. As regards this clonotype: The target of this receptor is not known. No much larger clonotype is one base removed from it; base qualities were not supplied.

Broader findings and caveats from the paper: Carriers of CMV infection plus the relevant HLA type were discriminated by the cumulative frequency of public TCR beta family members in the study cohort and in an independent approximately 360-donor cohort. The ex vivo response was dominated by HLA-C-restricted CMV-specific TCR beta clonotypes, and the single most frequent clonotype in two of eight donors was supplied by these HLA-C-restricted clonotypes.

Instrument used: Illumina HiSeq 1500. In-frame beta chains were kept once TCRdb had trimmed the public reads at Q25 with fastp and called clones with MiXCR. Every distinct CDR3 protein forms one entry, paired with its most common genes and DNA. This sample gives about 260,000 distinct CDR3 sequences in total; less than 9.5% of them show up just once. Of the sample, more than 12% falls within the top ten clones. The sequenced sample consisted of PBMCs. The sequence came from a human donor in good health (CMV status not recorded). Some clones in this sample may be carry-over from other donors' samples. The rearrangement joined TRBV10-2 to TRBJ2-7; confidence is insufficient to name the D gene. The CDR3 loop reads CASSLLRSYEQYF. At the DNA level, the sequence is TGCGCCAGCAGTCTCCTACGTAGCTACGAGCAGTACTTC.